One sample yielded the 28 T cell receptor beta chains listed below, sequenced in a study of cytomegalovirus exposure and HLA in healthy donors. Use of 60 Vbeta and 13 Jbeta primers characterized the PCR. Generated by immunoSEQ multiplex PCR, the TCRdb table keeps only in-frame clones and is missing some. Its listing shows tens of thousands of clones. The sample was PBMCs. Every receptor here comes from a man aged 35 to 55 in good health and CMV-seronegative.

On this clone: One end of the junction fails to match germline, which may point to a read error. This sequence joins TRBV11-3 and TRBJ1-1, with 7 bases identical to TRBD1. CDR1 SGHNT and CDR2 YENEEA come from the germline V gene. This CDR3 is 16 amino acids long. The CDR3 DNA follows: TGTGCCAGCAGCTTAGACGCTTCGACAGGGTTCACTGAAGATTTCTTT. This gives the protein CASSLDASTGFTEDFF.

The chain recombines TRBV19 with TRBJ2-1; 11 bases agree with TRBD2. V lost 5 bases and J lost 4; bases outside the gene matches: 4. Per the germline V gene, CDR1 is LNHDA and CDR2 is SQIVND (reference sequence). The CDR3 has 15 residues. The CDR3 loop reads CASSLTSGNYNEQFF. The CDR3 region has the DNA TGTGCCAGTAGTCTGACTAGCGGGAATTACAATGAGCAGTTCTTC.

The chain recombines TRBV5-8 with TRBJ2-2, with D tentatively TRBD1 (5 bases). CDR3 size: 15 residues. CDR1 and CDR2 (germline): SGHTS, YDEGEE. Trimming stripped 4 bases from V and 1 base from J, with 11 bases between. The DNA for the CDR3 is TGTGCCAGCAGCCCTCGACAGTGGAACACCGGGGAGCTGTTTTTT. Amino acid sequence: CASSPRQWNTGELFF. Drawing the rest from reference TRBV5-8 and TRBJ2-2, the complete variable domain is EAGVTQSPTHLIKTRGQQATLRCSPISGHTSVYWYQQALGLGLQFLLWYDEGEERNRGNFPPRFSGRQFPNYSSELNVNALELEDSALYLCASSPRQWNTGELFFGEGSRLTVL.

V gene TRBV6-5 combines with J gene TRBJ1-2; no firm D call. Looked up from germline, CDR1 is MNHEY and CDR2 is SVGAGI. CDR3 length equals 14 residues. V was shortened by 0 bases and J by 0 bases, with 5 bases between the two germline ends. The CDR3 bases are TGTGCCAGCAGTTACTCTTATACTAACTATGGCTACACCTTC. As protein: CASSYSYTNYGYTF.

Remarks on this clone: Compared with germline, one end of the junction differs, possibly owing to a read error. V usage is TRBV5-6 and J usage is TRBJ2-1; possible D gene TRBD2, 5 bases. Germline V gene data show CDR1 as SGHDT and CDR2 as YYEEEE. CDR3 size: 11 residues. This CDR3 is CARSFRGNEFF. In nucleotides, the CDR3 is TGTGCCAGAAGCTTTCGAGGGAACGAGTTCTTC. Combining the CDR3 with reference TRBV5-6 and TRBJ2-1 gives the whole variable domain DAGVTQSPTHLIKTRGQQVTLRCSPKSGHDTVSWYQQALGQGPQFIFQYYEEEERQRGNFPDRFSGHQFPNYSSELNVNALLLGDSALYLCARSFRGNEFFGPGTRLTVL.

The V call is TRBV7-6, the J call TRBJ2-7, with 10 bases matching TRBD2. The CDR3 spans 16 residues. V shed 5 bases and J 1 base; nucleotides not matched to a gene: 8. Per the germline V gene, CDR1 is SGHVS and CDR2 is FNYEAQ. The CDR3 region is CASSRYPSGGSYEQYF. In DNA form, the CDR3 reads TGTGCCAGCAGCCGCTACCCTAGCGGGGGATCCTACGAGCAGTACTTC.

V usage is TRBV11-1 and J usage is TRBJ2-1; TRBD2 is a possible D gene (7 bases). The CDR3 contains 14 residues. V was pared by 0 bases and J by 7 bases, with 10 bases between. Per the germline V gene, CDR1 is SGHAT and CDR2 is FQDESV (reference sequence). The CDR3 coding sequence is TGTGCCAGCAGCTTAGCGCGGGGGCCGAATGAGCAGTTCTTC. Protein: CASSLARGPNEQFF. The variable domain in full, completed from reference TRBV11-1 and TRBJ2-1, reads EAEVAQSPRYKITEKSQAVAFWCDPISGHATLYWYRQILGQGPELLVQFQDESVVDDSQLPKDRFSAERLKGVDSTLKIQPAELGDSAMYLCASSLARGPNEQFFGPGTRLTVL.

J is TRBJ1-2 and V is TRBV19; 7 bases align to TRBD1. The CDR3 covers 13 residues. The germline V gene has CDR1 LNHDA and CDR2 SQIVND (reference sequence). V lost 6 bases, J lost 4 bases, and 5 bases stayed unmatched. This CDR3 reads CASRPGQLYGYTF. CDR3 DNA sequence: TGTGCCAGTAGACCGGGACAGCTCTATGGCTACACCTTC. The variable domain in full, with the rest retrieved from reference TRBV19 and TRBJ1-2, is DGGITQSPKYLFRKEGQNVTLSCEQNLNHDAMYWYRQDPGQGLRLIYYSQIVNDFQKGDIAEGYSVSREKKESFPLTVTSAQKNPTAFYLCASRPGQLYGYTFGSGTRLTVV.

Here the CDR3 DNA reads TGTGCCTGGAGTGTACAGACAGGGGGTAGCAATCAGCCCCAGCATTTT. It is translated as CAWSVQTGGSNQPQHF. This sequence joins TRBV30 and TRBJ1-5; 9 bases agree with TRBD1. The V gene's germline CDR1 is GTSNPN and CDR2 SVGIG (reference sequence). The V and J ends lost 0 bases and 0 bases, in that order; junction bases with no gene match: 3. There are 16 residues in the CDR3.

V usage is TRBV29-1 and J usage is TRBJ2-2; the match to TRBD2 covers 13 bases. V trimming: 6 bases; J trimming: 4 bases; junction bases outside the gene matches: 11. Per germline, CDR1 SQVTM and CDR2 ANQGSEA. CDR3 length: 17 amino acids. CDR3 in DNA: TGCAGCGTAGCCGGGACTAGCGGGATTTTGGGCACCGGGGAGCTGTTTTTT. This sequence encodes CSVAGTSGILGTGELFF.

V is TRBV30 and J is TRBJ1-2; D uncertain. Germline V gene data show CDR1 as GTSNPN and CDR2 as SVGIG (reference sequence). V was shortened by 0 bases and J by 2 bases, with 13 bases between the two germline ends. This CDR3 spans 15 amino acids. CDR3 DNA sequence: TGTGCCTGGAGTGTATTCGTGAGCACGAACTATGGCTACACCTTC. As protein: CAWSVFVSTNYGYTF.

V and J are TRBV6-6 and TRBJ1-1, with 10 bases fitting TRBD1. V was clipped by 4 bases and J by 0 bases; unmatched bases: 2. Germline assignment: CDR1 MNHNY and CDR2 SVGAGI (reference sequence). This CDR3 contains 15 residues. In DNA form, the CDR3 reads TGTGCCAGCAGTTCGGGACAGGGGATGAACACTGAAGCTTTCTTT. Translating it yields CASSSGQGMNTEAFF.

The chain combines TRBV29-1 with TRBJ1-3, with a weak D call TRBD1 (5 bases). Germline V lookup: CDR1 SQVTM, CDR2 ANQGSEA. There are 14 residues in the CDR3. V lost 3 bases and J lost 2, with 11 bases in between. CDR3 DNA: TGCAGCGTTGACGAGCAGGGCCCTGGAAACACCATATATTTT. Translation: CSVDEQGPGNTIYF.

This chain connects TRBV5-1 to TRBJ2-2, with D possibly being TRBD2 (6 bases). V shed 0 bases and J shed 2 bases, with 14 bases lying between them. The CDR3 consists of 17 residues. Germline CDR1 and CDR2: SGHRS and YFSETQ. The CDR3 loop is CASSLATGRGNTGELFF. The CDR3 DNA follows: TGCGCCAGCAGCTTGGCGACCGGGAGAGGTAACACCGGGGAGCTGTTTTTT.

This sequence joins TRBV18 and TRBJ2-1, with 9 bases identical to TRBD1. The germline V gene has CDR1 KGHSH and CDR2 LQKENI. The CDR3 loop spans 13 amino acids. V trimming: 5 bases; J trimming: 6 bases; junction bases outside the gene matches: 2. CDR3 loop: CASSAGQGNEQFF. The CDR3 DNA reads as TGTGCCAGCTCAGCGGGACAGGGCAATGAGCAGTTCTTC.

The CDR3 region is CASRSTGKPQHF. CDR3 bases: TGTGCCAGCAGGTCTACAGGGAAGCCCCAGCATTTT. The chain carries TRBV28 and TRBJ1-5; maybe TRBD1 (6 bases). The CDR3 contains 12 residues. V shed 6 bases and J shed 8 bases, with 11 bases lying between them. CDR1 is MDHEN, CDR2 SYDVKM, per germline.

Comments on this clone: The junction departs from the called germline gene at one end, perhaps through a read error. The chain employs TRBV5-1 and TRBJ1-1; 8 nucleotides line up with TRBD1. Germline CDR1 is SGHRS and CDR2 is YFSETQ. The CDR3 is 15 residues long. The CDR3 DNA follows: TGCGCCAGCCAATCAGGGGGCTCCTTGAACACTGAAGATTTCTTT. This codes for CASQSGGSLNTEDFF.

In DNA, the CDR3 is TGCGCCAGCAGCCAAGCAAGGGGGACCTACGAGCAGTACTTC. It yields the protein CASSQARGTYEQYF. The rearrangement uses TRBV4-3 and TRBJ2-7; D perhaps matches TRBD1 (6 bases). The V gene lost 1 base and the J gene lost 2 bases, with 9 bases spanning the gap. Germline V gives CDR1 LGHNA, CDR2 YSLEER. The CDR3 totals 14 residues.

The V gene is TRBV5-6, the J gene TRBJ2-2; tentatively, D is TRBD1 (5 bases). The CDR3 is 17 residues long. CDR1 is SGHDT and CDR2 is YYEEEE in the germline V gene. V was cut by 0 bases and J by 0 bases, with 12 bases left in between. The DNA of the CDR3 is TGTGCCAGCAGCTTGGCCTTGTCAGGGTCGAACACCGGGGAGCTGTTTTTT. Protein product: CASSLALSGSNTGELFF.

Comments on this clone: Germline and junction disagree at one end, which may indicate a read error. The J gene is TRBJ2-1, the V gene TRBV15; 8 nucleotides agree with TRBD2. This CDR3 spans 16 amino acids. Germline V CDR1 and CDR2: LNHNV, YYDKDF (reference sequence). The CDR3 spells CATSRRGAGVNNEQFF. The DNA for the CDR3 is TGTGCCACAAGCAGGCGGGGAGCGGGAGTTAACAATGAGCAGTTCTTC.

V usage is TRBV6-5 and J usage is TRBJ2-7; no firm D call. The V gene lost 0 bases and the J gene lost 3 bases, with 12 bases spanning the gap. The CDR3 is made up of 15 amino acids. CDR1 and CDR2 (germline): MNHEY, SVGAGI. CDR3 DNA sequence: TGTGCCAGCAGTTACTCGAGGCCGGCCCGCTACGAGCAGTACTTC. This translates into CASSYSRPARYEQYF.

The gene calls are TRBV5-1 and TRBJ2-7; possible D gene TRBD2, 6 bases. Trimming removed 0 bases from V and 7 bases from J, with 14 bases in between. The V gene's germline CDR1 is SGHRS and CDR2 YFSETQ. The CDR3 runs to 14 residues. The CDR3 DNA reads TGCGCCAGCAGCTTGGATTCTAGCGCAGGAGAGCAGTACTTC. It translates to CASSLDSSAGEQYF.

V usage is TRBV5-6 and J usage is TRBJ2-5; 7 bases align to TRBD2. Germline loops: CDR1 SGHDT, CDR2 YYEEEE. CDR3 length: 14 amino acids. V trimming: 0 bases; J trimming: 4 bases; junction bases outside the gene matches: 3. The CDR3 sequence: CASSLGAGAETQYF. As DNA, the CDR3 is TGTGCCAGCAGCTTGGGTGCGGGAGCAGAGACCCAGTACTTC.

The chain has TRBV5-4 and TRBJ2-5, with 8 bases that match TRBD2. This CDR3 contains 14 residues. Germline-derived CDR1 and CDR2 are SGHNT and YYREEE (reference sequence). Germline trimming cut 4 bases from V and 5 bases from J; bases unmatched to any gene: 7. The DNA for the CDR3 is TGTGCCAGCAGCGGTCGGGGGGGACGGGAGACCCAGTACTTC. This codes for CASSGRGGRETQYF.

This chain uses TRBV28 with TRBJ2-7; D is perhaps TRBD2 (5 bases). CDR3 length: 23 amino acids. V gave up 1 base and J gave up 10 bases, with 44 bases separating them. Germline CDR1 and CDR2: MDHEN and SYDVKM. This CDR3 reads CASSLSFPHLALPTLTIIGEQYF. The CDR3 coding sequence is TGTGCCAGCAGTTTATCATTCCCCCATCTTGCCCTCCCAACTTTGACTATCATTGGGGAACAGTACTTC.

The genes are TRBV5-1 and TRBJ1-1, with TRBD1 identical over 8 bases. V lost 4 bases and J lost 1; bases outside the gene matches: 3. CDR1 SGHRS and CDR2 YFSETQ come from the germline V gene. There are 14 residues in the CDR3. Here the CDR3 DNA reads TGCGCCAGCAGCCCGGACAGGGCGAACACTGAAGCTTTCTTT. Amino acids: CASSPDRANTEAFF.

This chain uses TRBV30 with TRBJ1-4, with D hard to call. Per germline, CDR1 GTSNPN and CDR2 SVGIG (reference sequence). This CDR3 has 13 amino acids. Trimming removed 1 base from V and 10 bases from J, with 13 bases in between. The CDR3 loop reads CAWSGERFGKLFF. CDR3 bases: TGTGCCTGGAGTGGTGAGAGGTTTGGAAAACTGTTTTTT.

The CDR3 loop is CASSRPTSGSRSDNEQFF. In DNA, the CDR3 is TGTGCCAGCAGCCGACCAACGAGCGGCAGTAGGTCCGACAATGAGCAGTTCTTC. V gene TRBV7-9 combines with J gene TRBJ2-1; maybe TRBD2 (5 bases). Germline CDR1 is SEHNR and CDR2 is FQNEAQ (reference sequence). The CDR3 is 18 amino acids. V was shortened by 5 bases and J by 5 bases, with 25 bases between the two germline ends.